One sample yielded the 19 T cell receptor beta chains listed below, sequenced in a study of regulatory T cells in long-lasting Graves disease. According to the study, TCR beta libraries were built with iRepertoire HTBI primers and CDR3-region Arm-PCR. One entry per CDR3 protein, called by TCRdb with MiXCR from the multiplex PCR reads. The sample has 400,000 to 500,000 distinct CDR3 sequences, around 15% seen once. The time point denotes: newly diagnosed GD, antithyroid drugs for less than 3 months. PBMC RNA was the source of the TCR library. In addition, the sample was reused for a study of T cells in Graves' hyperthyroidism and ophthalmopathy.

The sample was peripheral blood mononuclear cells (PBMCs), taken at new diagnosis, from a patient treated with antithyroid drugs. These receptors came from a woman between 45 and 65 years old with Graves disease.

This clonotype was detected ten times or more. The chain uses TRBV10-3 and TRBJ1-5; D remains unclear. The CDR3 is 13 residues long. Trimming cost V 2 bases and J 8 bases, with 10 bases left between them. CDR1 and CDR2 (germline): ENHRY, SYGVKD. Written as DNA, the CDR3 is TGTGCCATCAGTGAGCCCCCTGGTGAGCCCCAGCATTTT. It yields the protein CAISEPPGEPQHF.

V gene TRBV9 combines with J gene TRBJ2-2; unclear D gene. CDR3 length: 14 amino acids. Germline V gene lookup returns CDR1 SGDLS and CDR2 YYNGEE. Trimming removed 5 bases at V and 0 bases at J, with 8 bases between. The CDR3 reads CASRATANTGELFF. The CDR3 DNA reads as TGTGCCAGCAGAGCGACGGCGAACACCGGGGAGCTGTTTTTT.

This chain links TRBV12-3 or TRBV12-4 with TRBJ2-1, with TRBD2 matching 10 bases. With V trimmed by 3 bases and J by 3 bases, 2 bases remained unmatched. CDR3 length: 15 residues. For the CDR3, the DNA is TGTGCCAGCAGTTTGACTAGCGGGTTCTACAATGAGCAGTTCTTC. Encoded protein: CASSLTSGFYNEQFF.

J is TRBJ1-1 and V is TRBV18; D unresolved. There are 14 residues in the CDR3. Trimming pared 0 bases from V and 3 bases from J, leaving 8 bases between. Germline CDR1 and CDR2: KGHSH and LQKENI. CDR3 DNA: TGTGCCAGCTCACCACCTGACACGTACACTGAAGCTTTCTTT. Translated: CASSPPDTYTEAFF.

The chain employs TRBV28 and TRBJ2-7; the D is unclear. This CDR3 spans 13 amino acids. Trimming took off 1 base at V and 3 bases at J, with 7 bases between the two ends. Per germline, CDR1 MDHEN and CDR2 SYDVKM. The CDR3, as DNA: TGTGCCAGCAGTTTATTAACCAGCTACGAGCAGTACTTC. Its protein is CASSLLTSYEQYF.

This chain links TRBV2 with TRBJ2-2; D ambiguous. Germline CDR1 reads SNHLY; CDR2 reads FYNNEI. This CDR3 is 13 amino acids long. The V end lost 6 bases, the J end lost 1 base, and 6 bases lay between the germline ends. CDR3 in amino acids: CASREMNTGELFF. CDR3 in DNA: TGTGCCAGCAGGGAAATGAACACCGGGGAGCTGTTTTTT. The whole variable domain, remainder taken from reference TRBV2 and TRBJ2-2, is EPEVTQTPSHQVTQMGQEVILRCVPISNHLYFYWYRQILGQKVEFLVSFYNNEISEKSEIFDDQFSVERPDGSNFTLKIRSTKLEDSAMYFCASREMNTGELFFGEGSRLTVL.

A word on this clonotype: A single base separates this from a much larger clone, so it may be a read error. This chain connects TRBV4-1 to TRBJ2-7; D unresolved. Trimming left V 2 bases short and J 4 bases short, with 18 bases between. Germline assignment: CDR1 MGHRA and CDR2 YSYEKL. The CDR3 length is 16 residues. The CDR3 sequence is CASSQYFPATRYEQYF. The CDR3 DNA reads as TGCGCCAGCAGCCAATACTTTCCGGCGACTCGTTACGAGCAGTACTTC.

This clonotype was found a few times. The J gene is TRBJ1-4, the V gene TRBV5-1, with D unclear. Trimming removed 0 bases from V and 5 bases from J, with 11 bases in between. Germline V gene sequence: CDR1 SGHRS, CDR2 YFSETQ. The CDR3 runs 15 residues. CDR3 nucleotides: TGCGCCAGCAGCTTGGCCTCTCAGGAAAATGAAAAACTGTTTTTT. Protein sequence: CASSLASQENEKLFF.

This clonotype was seen repeatedly, ten times or more. The chain links TRBV10-3 to TRBJ2-7, with 9 bases fitting TRBD2. V shed 6 bases and J 6 bases; nucleotides not matched to a gene: 3. The V gene's germline CDR1 is ENHRY and CDR2 SYGVKD. The CDR3 loop spans 12 amino acids. The CDR3 coding sequence is TGTGCCATCAGGGAACTAGCGGGCGAGCAGTACTTC. Encoded protein: CAIRELAGEQYF.

This clonotype was detected ten times or more. V is TRBV12-3 or TRBV12-4 and J is TRBJ2-2, with D unclear. The CDR3 has 18 amino acids. V was trimmed by 2 bases and J by 0 bases, leaving 16 bases between them. The CDR3 region is CASSLSMSRRANTGELFF. In DNA, the CDR3 is TGTGCCAGCAGTTTAAGTATGAGTCGGAGAGCGAACACCGGGGAGCTGTTTTTT.

This clonotype was seen repeatedly, ten times or more. The chain couples TRBV5-1 to TRBJ2-5; the match to TRBD2 covers 7 bases. The CDR3 is 16 amino acids. Germline V gene sequence: CDR1 SGHRS, CDR2 YFSETQ. The junction had 9 bases not matched to a gene; V was cut back by 2 bases and J by 2 bases. The CDR3 spells CASSFGGRAEQETQYF. CDR3 DNA sequence: TGCGCCAGCAGCTTCGGAGGGAGGGCTGAGCAAGAGACCCAGTACTTC.

The chain couples TRBV18 to TRBJ2-4; D remains ambiguous. Germline V CDR1 and CDR2: KGHSH, LQKENI. The CDR3 covers 15 residues. V lost 3 bases, J lost 1 base, and 10 bases lay in between. CDR3 nucleotide sequence: TGTGCCAGCTCACCGGGTGAGGAGGCCAAAAACATTCAGTACTTC. Translating gives CASSPGEEAKNIQYF.

This clonotype has ten or more counts. This chain joins TRBV24-1 and TRBJ2-5; TRBD1 matches at 7 bases. The germline gives CDR1 KGHDR, CDR2 SFDVKD. The CDR3 covers 14 residues. V gave up 5 bases and J gave up 3 bases; unmatched junction bases: 5. The CDR3 region is CATSVAGGEETQYF. Written as DNA, the CDR3 is TGTGCCACCAGTGTCGCAGGGGGAGAAGAGACCCAGTACTTC.

This clonotype was counted a few times. CDR3 in amino acids: CAWSVLEGVETEAFF. CDR3 coding DNA: TGTGCCTGGAGTGTACTTGAAGGGGTGGAGACTGAAGCTTTCTTT. The genes are TRBV30 and TRBJ1-1; a possible D gene is TRBD1 (5 bases). Between the trimmed V and J ends, which lost 0 bases and 5 bases, there was a span of 16 bases. The germline CDR1 and CDR2 sequences are GTSNPN and SVGIG (reference sequence). CDR3 length: 15 amino acids.

The table lists this clonotype with a few counts. It is likely a read error, because the conserved phenylalanine at the end of the CDR3 is missing. The rearrangement joins TRBV7-8 to TRBJ2-1; D is unresolved. Between the trimmed V and J ends, which lost 6 bases and 4 bases, there was a span of 25 bases. CDR1 SGHVS and CDR2 FQNEAQ come from the germline V gene. This CDR3 contains 18 residues. The CDR3: CASSFRVSRFRPYNEQFL. In nucleotides, the CDR3 is TGTGCCAGCAGTTTTAGGGTATCTCGATTCCGCCCTTACAATGAGCAGTTCCTC.

The rearrangement uses TRBV27 and TRBJ2-7, with D perhaps matching TRBD2 (6 bases). Trimming cost V 5 bases and J 1 base, with 9 bases left between them. The germline V gene has CDR1 MNHEY and CDR2 SMNVEV (reference sequence). CDR3 length: 13 amino acids. CDR3 amino acids: CASSVTSSYEQYF. CDR3 coding DNA: TGTGCCAGCAGTGTGACTAGTTCCTACGAGCAGTACTTC.

The rearrangement uses TRBV10-1 and TRBJ1-4; D might be TRBD1 (5 bases). Germline lookup yields CDR1 WNHNN and CDR2 SYGVQD (reference sequence). V was pared by 6 bases and J by 7 bases, with 18 bases between. The CDR3 consists of 15 residues. The CDR3 reads CASSAGHGLGEKLFF. The DNA for the CDR3 is TGCGCCAGCAGCGCTGGACACGGTTTGGGTGAAAAACTGTTTTTT.

CDR3 nucleotides: TGCAGTGCTAGCAGAACGAACACCGGGGAGCTGTTTTTT. Residues: CSASRTNTGELFF. This rearrangement joins TRBV20-1 to TRBJ2-2; no clear D gene. The germline gives CDR1 DFQATT, CDR2 SNEGSKA (reference sequence). The CDR3 length is 13 residues. V lost 3 bases, J lost 0 bases, and 5 bases lay in between.

The chain carries TRBV28 and TRBJ2-4, with TRBD1 matching 7 bases. The J segment lost 1 base and the V segment lost 7 bases, leaving 4 bases of the junction unmatched. There are 14 residues in the CDR3. Per the germline V gene, CDR1 is MDHEN and CDR2 is SYDVKM. The CDR3 DNA sequence: TGTGCCAGCAACTTGGGACAGGCCAAAAACATTCAGTACTTC. Its protein product is CASNLGQAKNIQYF.